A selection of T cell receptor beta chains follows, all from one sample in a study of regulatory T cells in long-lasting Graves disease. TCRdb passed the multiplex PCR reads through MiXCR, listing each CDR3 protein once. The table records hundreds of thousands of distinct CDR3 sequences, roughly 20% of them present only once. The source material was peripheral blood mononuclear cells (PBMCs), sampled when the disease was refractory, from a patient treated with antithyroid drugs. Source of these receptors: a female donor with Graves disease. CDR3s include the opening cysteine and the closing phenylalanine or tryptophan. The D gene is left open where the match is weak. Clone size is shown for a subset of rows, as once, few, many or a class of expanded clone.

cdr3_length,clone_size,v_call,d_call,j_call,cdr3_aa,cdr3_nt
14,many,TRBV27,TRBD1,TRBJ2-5,CASRTGGLRETQYF,TGTGCCAGCAGGACAGGGGGCCTTAGGGAGACCCAGTACTTC
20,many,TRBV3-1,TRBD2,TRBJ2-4,CASSQVPRLAEPLAKNIQYF,TGTGCCAGCAGCCAAGTTCCTCGACTAGCGGAGCCACTAGCCAAAAACATTCAGTACTTC
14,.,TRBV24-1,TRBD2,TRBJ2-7,CATSEAGVLSEQYF,TGTGCCACCAGTGAAGCGGGAGTTCTAAGCGAGCAGTACTTC
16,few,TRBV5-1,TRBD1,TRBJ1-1,CASSSKTGTGPTEAFF,TGCGCCAGCAGCTCGAAAACCGGGACAGGGCCCACTGAAGCTTTCTTT
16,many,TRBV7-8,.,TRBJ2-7,CASSPWMLGVVYEQYF,TGTGCCAGCAGCCCCTGGATGTTAGGCGTGGTCTACGAGCAGTACTTC
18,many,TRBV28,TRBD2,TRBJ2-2,CASSFLAGGDTNTGELFF,TGTGCCAGCAGTTTTCTAGCGGGGGGGGATACGAACACCGGGGAGCTGTTTTTT
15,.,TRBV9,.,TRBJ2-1,CASSVVSDPVDEQFF,TGTGCCAGCAGCGTAGTGTCAGACCCCGTCGATGAGCAGTTCTTC
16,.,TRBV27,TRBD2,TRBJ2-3,CASSLSAPGLADTQYF,TGTGCCAGCAGTTTATCAGCCCCGGGACTAGCGGATACGCAGTATTTT
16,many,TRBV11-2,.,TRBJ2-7,CASSNPAGQQVYEQYF,TGTGCCAGCAGCAACCCCGCCGGGCAGCAAGTCTACGAGCAGTACTTC
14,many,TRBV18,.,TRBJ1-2,CASSPDSPPRGYTF,TGTGCCAGCTCACCGGACTCCCCCCCGAGGGGCTACACCTTC
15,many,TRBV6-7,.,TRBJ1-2,CASSLQGPTNYGYTF,TGTGCCAGCAGTTTACAGGGACCTACTAACTATGGCTACACCTTC
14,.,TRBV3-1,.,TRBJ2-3,CASSQAGPTDTQYF,TGTGCCAGCAGCCAAGCAGGGCCCACAGATACGCAGTATTTT
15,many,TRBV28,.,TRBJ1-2,CASSLLTAAHRGYTF,TGTGCCAGCAGTTTGCTAACCGCGGCGCATCGGGGCTACACCTTC
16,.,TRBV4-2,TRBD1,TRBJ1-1,CASSQDLTGVGTEAFF,TGTGCCAGCAGCCAAGATCTTACAGGGGTGGGCACTGAAGCTTTCTTT
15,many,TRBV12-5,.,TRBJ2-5,CASGFYREYQETQYF,TGTGCTAGTGGTTTCTATAGGGAGTACCAAGAGACCCAGTACTTC
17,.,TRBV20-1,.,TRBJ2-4,CSARDLVWPTVKNIQYF,TGCAGTGCTAGAGATCTAGTATGGCCGACTGTCAAAAACATTCAGTACTTC
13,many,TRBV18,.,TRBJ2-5,CASSPDLAETQYF,TGTGCCAGCTCACCGGACCTGGCGGAGACCCAGTACTTC
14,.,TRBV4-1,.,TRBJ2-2,CASSQVATTGELFF,TGCGCCAGCAGCCAAGTGGCCACCACCGGGGAGCTGTTTTTT
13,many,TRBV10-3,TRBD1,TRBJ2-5,CAISATGVETQYF,TGTGCCATCAGTGCGACAGGGGTAGAGACCCAGTACTTC
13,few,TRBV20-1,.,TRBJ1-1,CSAEDGMNTEAFF,TGCAGTGCTGAGGACGGTATGAACACTGAAGCTTTCTTT
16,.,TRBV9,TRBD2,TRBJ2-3,CASSPWASGATDTQYF,TGTGCCAGCAGCCCATGGGCTAGCGGGGCAACAGATACGCAGTATTTT
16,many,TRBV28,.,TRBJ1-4,CASSPRDGPTNEKLFF,TGTGCCAGCAGCCCCAGGGACGGCCCAACTAATGAAAAACTGTTTTTT
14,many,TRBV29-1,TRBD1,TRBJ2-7,CSVVPAAGGAEQYF,TGCAGCGTTGTCCCGGCGGCAGGGGGTGCCGAGCAGTACTTC
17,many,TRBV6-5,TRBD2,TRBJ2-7,CASSYQASGFSSYEQYF,TGTGCCAGCAGTTACCAGGCTAGCGGGTTTAGCTCCTACGAGCAGTACTTC
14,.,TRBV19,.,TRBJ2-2,CASNLGGNTGELFF,TGTGCCAGTAACCTGGGGGGGAACACCGGGGAGCTGTTTTTT
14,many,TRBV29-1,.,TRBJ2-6,CSVVQGTGANVLTF,TGCAGCGTTGTGCAGGGTACTGGGGCCAACGTCCTGACTTTC
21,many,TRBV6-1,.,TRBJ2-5,CASRRAPLRRDGDIRGETQYF,TGTGCCAGCAGGCGAGCCCCTTTGAGGCGGGACGGGGACATTCGTGGGGAGACCCAGTACTTC
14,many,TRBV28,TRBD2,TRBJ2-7,CASSLWGGGYEQYF,TGTGCCAGCAGTTTATGGGGGGGGGGATACGAGCAGTACTTC
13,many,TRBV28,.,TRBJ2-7,CASRDTNSYEQYF,TGTGCCAGCCGGGACACCAACTCCTACGAGCAGTACTTC
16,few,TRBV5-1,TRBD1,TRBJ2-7,CASSFGPGTGGSEQYF,TGCGCCAGCAGCTTTGGCCCCGGGACAGGGGGGTCCGAGCAGTACTTC
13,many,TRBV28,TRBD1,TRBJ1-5,CASRQTGHQPQHF,TGTGCCAGCAGGCAGACAGGGCATCAGCCCCAGCATTTT
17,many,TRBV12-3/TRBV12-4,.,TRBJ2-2,CASSRQGGTDHTGELFF,TGTGCCAGCAGCCGCCAGGGAGGGACAGACCACACCGGGGAGCTGTTTTTT
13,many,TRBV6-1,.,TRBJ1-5,CASSFSNNQPQHF,TGTGCCAGCAGCTTCAGTAACAATCAGCCCCAGCATTTT
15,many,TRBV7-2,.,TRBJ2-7,CASSLGVARSYEQYF,TGTGCCAGCAGCTTAGGTGTAGCTCGGTCCTACGAGCAGTACTTC
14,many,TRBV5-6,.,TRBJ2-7,CASSPVGAGNEQYF,TGTGCCAGCAGCCCCGTTGGGGCAGGAAACGAGCAGTACTTC
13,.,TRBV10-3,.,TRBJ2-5,CAISDDGTETQYF,TGTGCCATCAGTGACGACGGGACAGAGACCCAGTACTTC
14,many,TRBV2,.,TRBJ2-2,CASSETGGTGELFF,TGTGCCAGCAGTGAGACGGGTGGCACCGGGGAGCTGTTTTTT
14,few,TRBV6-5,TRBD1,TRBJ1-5,CASSFTQGNQPQHF,TGTGCCAGCAGTTTTACACAGGGGAATCAGCCCCAGCATTTT
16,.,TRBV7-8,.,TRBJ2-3,CASSLEGGTSTDTQYF,TGTGCCAGCAGCTTAGAAGGGGGGACAAGCACAGATACGCAGTATTTT
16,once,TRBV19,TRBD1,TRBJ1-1,CASSRKRQGPGPEAFF,TGTGCCAGTAGTCGAAAACGACAGGGCCCCGGACCTGAAGCTTTCTTT
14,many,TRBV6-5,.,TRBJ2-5,CASSYGVSVETQYF,TGTGCCAGCAGTTACGGTGTTAGCGTGGAGACCCAGTACTTC
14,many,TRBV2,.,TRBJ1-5,CASSARQINQPQHF,TGTGCCAGCAGTGCTCGACAGATTAATCAGCCCCAGCATTTT
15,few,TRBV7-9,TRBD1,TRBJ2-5,CASSLSTGGGETQYF,TGTGCCAGCAGCCTTTCAACAGGGGGCGGAGAGACCCAGTACTTC
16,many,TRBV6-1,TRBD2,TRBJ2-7,CASSALLAGRPREQYF,TGTGCCAGCAGTGCTCTACTAGCGGGACGTCCCCGCGAGCAGTACTTC
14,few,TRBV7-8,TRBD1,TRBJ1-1,CASSSDRVHTEAFF,TGTGCCAGCAGCTCAGACAGGGTGCACACTGAAGCTTTCTTT
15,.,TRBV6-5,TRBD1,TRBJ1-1,CASSYSAGGDTEAFF,TGTGCCAGCAGTTACTCTGCAGGGGGCGACACTGAAGCTTTCTTT
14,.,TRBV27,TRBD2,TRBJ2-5,CASSKIAGRETQYF,TGTGCCAGCAGTAAGATAGCGGGACGGGAGACCCAGTACTTC
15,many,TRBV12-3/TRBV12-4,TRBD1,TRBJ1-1,CASSPPTGYNTEAFF,TGTGCCAGCAGTCCGCCGACAGGGTACAACACTGAAGCTTTCTTT
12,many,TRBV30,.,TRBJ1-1,CAWSSGVVEAFF,TGTGCCTGGAGTTCGGGGGTGGTTGAAGCTTTCTTT
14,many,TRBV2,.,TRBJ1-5,CASTEGNSNQPQHF,TGTGCCAGCACGGAAGGGAATAGCAATCAGCCCCAGCATTTT
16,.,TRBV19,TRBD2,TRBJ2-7,CASSFTGLAGGYEQYF,TGTGCCAGTAGTTTTACGGGGCTAGCGGGAGGCTACGAGCAGTACTTC
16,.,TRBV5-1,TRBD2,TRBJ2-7,CASSFGTSGAVYEQYF,TGCGCCAGCAGCTTTGGGACTAGCGGGGCTGTCTACGAGCAGTACTTC
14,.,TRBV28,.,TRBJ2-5,CASAQFRAQETQYF,TGTGCCAGCGCCCAATTTAGGGCCCAAGAGACCCAGTACTTC